This record concerns one TCR beta chain sequence. This sample was included in a study of blood T cell repertoires in COVID-19. The method was immunoSEQ multiplex PCR; TCRdb's version includes in-frame clones alone and lacks a portion of them. This table holds under 200,000 clones, 70% to 90% found once. The receptor was isolated from a middle-aged man who had recovered from COVID-19. Source material: peripheral blood.

CDR3 in DNA: TGTGCCAGCAGCTCCCGGGGGACAGGAGCGAACACCGGGGAGCTGTTTTTT. This encodes CASSSRGTGANTGELFF. This sequence joins TRBV7-9 and TRBJ2-2, with 8 bases that match TRBD1. Germline trimming cut 4 bases from V and 0 bases from J; bases unmatched to any gene: 7. The CDR3 is made up of 17 amino acids. In germline, CDR1 is SEHNR, CDR2 FQNEAQ (reference sequence).